Listed here are 28 T cell receptor beta chains from one sample, sequenced in a study of blood T cells in healthy people across ages (dated by TCRdb to the mid-2010s). The receptor library was made with 5' RACE. The instrument was an Illumina HiSeq 2500. A second PCR of 7 to 11 cycles was run with a J-beta primer mix and a sample-barcoded 5' primer. In-frame beta chains were kept once TCRdb had trimmed the public reads at Q25 with fastp and called clones with MiXCR. Rows with one shared CDR3 protein collapse into an entry with the most common genes and DNA. This sample holds fewer than 700,000 distinct CDR3 sequences; around 48% were observed only once. The ten largest clones take up around 23% of the sample. The sequencing sample was made of blood. Source of these receptors: a man aged 80 or over in good health.

V is TRBV7-2 and J is TRBJ1-2, with a possible D match to TRBD1 (5 bases). The CDR3 extends over 14 amino acids. Between the trimmed V and J ends, which lost 2 bases and 5 bases, there was a span of 12 bases. From germline, CDR1 is SGHTA and CDR2 FQGNSA. The CDR3 DNA reads as TGTGCCAGCAGCTTATTCCCGGGGGGGTATGGCTACACCTTC. It encodes CASSLFPGGYGYTF.

The V gene is TRBV20-1, the J gene TRBJ1-5, with 7 bases that match TRBD1. Germline V lookup: CDR1 DFQATT, CDR2 SNEGSKA (reference sequence). The junction had 5 bases not matched to a gene; V was cut back by 2 bases and J by 7 bases. CDR3 length: 13 residues. The CDR3: CSARQQGRQPQHF. The CDR3 DNA reads TGCAGTGCTAGACAACAGGGGAGGCAGCCCCAGCATTTT.

The V call is TRBV7-7, the J call TRBJ2-3, with 11 bases matching TRBD2. Per germline, CDR1 SSHAT and CDR2 FNYEAQ (reference sequence). The CDR3 covers 13 residues. In DNA, the CDR3 is TGTGCTATAGCGGGAGGGAGCACAGATACGCAGTATTTT. Translation: CAIAGGSTDTQYF.

The chain is built from TRBV20-1 and TRBJ2-7; no definite D call. CDR1 and CDR2 from the germline V gene are DFQATT and SNEGSKA (reference sequence). The CDR3 sequence is 13 residues long. Trimming shortened V by 6 bases and J by 0 bases, and 12 bases separated the two germline ends. CDR3 amino acids: CSADRVSSYEQYF. The CDR3 nucleotides read TGCAGTGCCGACCGGGTCTCCTCCTACGAGCAGTACTTC.

The V call is TRBV20-1, the J call TRBJ2-5, with D possibly being TRBD1 (5 bases). The J call is doubtful: the DNA matches TRBJ2-7 better. The CDR3 totals 13 residues. Germline values: CDR1 DFQATT, CDR2 SNEGSKA (reference sequence). This CDR3 reads CSARSSGIYEQYF. The CDR3 DNA follows: TGCAGTGCTAGAAGCTCAGGGATCTACGAGCAGTACTTC.

This chain links TRBV20-1 with TRBJ2-3; TRBD2 agrees at 11 bases. The CDR3 is 17 amino acids. Trimming took 5 bases from V and 3 from J; bases not matched to a gene: 13. Germline assignment: CDR1 DFQATT and CDR2 SNEGSKA (reference sequence). CDR3 DNA: TGCAGTGCTGCATCGGCGGTTAGCGGGGGGGGGACAGATACGCAGTATTTT. It is translated as CSAASAVSGGGTDTQYF.

This clonotype appeared a few times. The gene calls are TRBV6-6 and TRBJ1-1; 8 bases fit TRBD1. The CDR3 length is 14 residues. The V gene's germline CDR1 is MNHNY and CDR2 SVGAGI (reference sequence). The J segment lost 4 bases and the V segment lost 7 bases, leaving 8 bases of the junction unmatched. CDR3 sequence: CASTQGAGITEAFF. CDR3 DNA: TGTGCCAGCACCCAGGGGGCCGGGATCACTGAAGCTTTCTTT.

The chain combines TRBV3-1 with TRBJ2-1; 7 bases are shared with TRBD2. V shed 11 bases, J shed 5 bases, and the junction held 9 bases outside the gene matches. CDR3 length equals 13 residues. Germline CDR1 is LGHDT and CDR2 is YNNKEL (reference sequence). The CDR3 here is CASRMGGNNEQFF. The CDR3, as DNA: TGTGCCTCGCGGATGGGAGGGAACAATGAGCAGTTCTTC.

The sample holds one count of this clonotype. DNA for the CDR3: TGTGCTAGTGGCAGTTGGACCAGCCAGTCCACCGGGGAGCTGTTTTTT. Protein product: CASGSWTSQSTGELFF. The V and J genes are TRBV12-5 and TRBJ2-2; no definite D call. In germline, CDR1 is LGHNT, CDR2 FRNRAP. The germline V and J ends were trimmed by 6 bases and 4 bases, with 18 bases remaining between them. The CDR3 is made up of 16 amino acids.

The chain employs TRBV20-1 and TRBJ2-7; D could derive from TRBD1 or TRBD2 (5 bases each). CDR3 length: 15 residues. Trimming cost V 0 bases and J 0 bases, with 12 bases left between them. Germline V gene sequence: CDR1 DFQATT, CDR2 SNEGSKA (reference sequence). Written as DNA, the CDR3 is TGCAGTGCTAGAGAGGGGGAAAGGAGCTCCTACGAGCAGTACTTC. Residues: CSAREGERSSYEQYF.

This chain links TRBV29-1 with TRBJ2-3, with 8 bases lining up with TRBD1. After removal of 6 bases from V and 6 bases from J, the junction contained 5 bases not matched to a gene. Germline CDR1 is SQVTM and CDR2 is ANQGSEA. The CDR3 length is 12 residues. The CDR3, as DNA: TGCAGCGTAGGACAGGGTCCCGATACGCAGTATTTT. Its protein product is CSVGQGPDTQYF.

J is TRBJ2-3 and V is TRBV7-9; TRBD2 aligns across 8 bases. The germline V gene has CDR1 SEHNR and CDR2 FQNEAQ (reference sequence). The CDR3 is made up of 17 amino acids. The V segment lost 4 bases and the J segment 2 bases; nucleotides outside the gene matches: 11. The CDR3 sequence: CASSSPRLAGITDTQYF. The CDR3 DNA sequence: TGTGCCAGCAGCTCCCCCCGGCTAGCGGGCATCACAGATACGCAGTATTTT.

The rearrangement joins TRBV20-1 to TRBJ2-6; 11 nucleotides align to TRBD1. J gave up 2 bases and V 6 bases, and 3 bases lay outside the gene matches. The germline CDR1 and CDR2 sequences are DFQATT and SNEGSKA (reference sequence). The CDR3 has 15 amino acids. The CDR3 region has the DNA TGCAGTGCGAGGACAGGGGGCGCTGGGGCCAACGTCCTGACTTTC. As protein: CSARTGGAGANVLTF.

The J gene is TRBJ1-6, the V gene TRBV13; 10 nucleotides match TRBD1. Looked up from germline, CDR1 is PRHDT and CDR2 is FYEKMQ (reference sequence). The CDR3 contains 16 residues. Unmatched junction bases numbered 12, after V lost 3 bases and J lost 13 bases. CDR3 amino acids: CASSFTGTGASIPLHF. As DNA, the CDR3 is TGTGCCAGCAGCTTCACCGGGACAGGGGCATCTATCCCCCTCCACTTT. Filled out from reference TRBV13 and TRBJ1-6, the complete variable domain reads AAGVIQSPRHLIKEKRETATLKCYPIPRHDTVYWYQQGPGQDPQFLISFYEKMQSDKGSIPDRFSAQQFSDYHSELNMSSLELGDSALYFCASSFTGTGASIPLHFGNGTRLTVT.

In its sample, this clonotype was seen once. This chain uses TRBV11-2 with TRBJ2-1; D is unclear. The length of the CDR3 is 16 residues. V lost 0 bases to trimming and J lost 3 bases, with 12 bases between them. Germline V gene data show CDR1 as SGHAT and CDR2 as FQNNGV. The CDR3 bases are TGTGCCAGCAGCTTAGATCGGCAGGCCATCTACAATGAGCAGTTCTTC. It is translated as CASSLDRQAIYNEQFF.

This clonotype appeared a few times. The rearrangement links TRBV7-9 to TRBJ1-2, with D tentatively TRBD1 (5 bases). Between the trimmed V and J ends, which lost 4 bases and 2 bases, there was a span of 17 bases. The germline gives CDR1 SEHNR, CDR2 FQNEAQ (reference sequence). The CDR3 is 16 amino acids. CDR3 region: CASSYSTGTGNYGYTF. For the CDR3, the DNA is TGTGCCAGCAGCTACTCAACCGGGACGGGCAACTATGGCTACACCTTC.

This clonotype was counted between two and nine times. This chain connects TRBV7-9 to TRBJ2-7, with 11 positions matching TRBD1. In germline, CDR1 is SEHNR, CDR2 FQNEAQ (reference sequence). V was pared by 0 bases and J by 4 bases, with 11 bases of the junction left unmatched. The CDR3 contains 18 residues. CDR3: CASSLAWGTGGSLYEQYF. In nucleotides, the CDR3 is TGTGCCAGCAGCTTAGCGTGGGGGACAGGGGGAAGTTTGTACGAGCAGTACTTC.

In this sample, this clonotype turned up many times. The J gene is TRBJ2-6, the V gene TRBV10-3, with 8 bases lining up with TRBD1. CDR3 length: 17 residues. CDR1 ENHRY and CDR2 SYGVKD come from the germline V gene. The junction had 6 bases not matched to a gene; V was cut back by 5 bases and J by 0 bases. The CDR3 DNA follows: TGTGCCATCAGTCGGGACAGGATCGTCTCTGGGGCCAACGTCCTGACTTTC. Residues: CAISRDRIVSGANVLTF.

This clonotype came up a few times. The chain couples TRBV7-2 to TRBJ2-1; D is unresolved. The CDR3 extends over 12 amino acids. Per germline, CDR1 SGHTA and CDR2 FQGNSA. Trimming took 5 bases from V and 8 from J, leaving 10 bases between them. Here the CDR3 reads CASSLSVHEQFF. The CDR3 DNA sequence: TGTGCCAGCAGCCTCTCGGTGCATGAGCAGTTCTTC.

CDR3 loop: CASSQGRSFQETQYF. In DNA form, the CDR3 reads TGTGCCAGCAGCCAGGGACGGAGCTTCCAAGAGACCCAGTACTTC. The J gene is TRBJ2-5, the V gene TRBV7-2; tentatively, D is TRBD1 or TRBD2 (5 bases each). Trimming removed 5 bases from V and 1 base from J, with 14 bases in between. Germline CDR1 is SGHTA and CDR2 is FQGNSA. The CDR3 contains 15 residues.

With regard to this clonotype: The junction and the germline gene differ at one end; a read error may be behind it. The chain employs TRBV2 and TRBJ2-1, with D possibly called TRBD1 or TRBD2 (5 bases each). CDR1 and CDR2 (germline): SNHLY, FYNNEI. There are 15 residues in the CDR3. CDR3 coding DNA: TGTGCCAGCAGTGGGGACCGCCAGGGCTACAATGAGCCGTTCTTC. Translation: CASSGDRQGYNEPFF.

The chain has TRBV2 and TRBJ2-2, with D tentatively TRBD2 (5 bases). V was cut by 4 bases and J by 8 bases, with 11 bases left in between. The CDR3 sequence is 13 residues long. Looked up from germline, CDR1 is SNHLY and CDR2 is FYNNEI. The CDR3 region has the DNA TGTGCCAGCAGTGTCACTAGTTTTGGGGAGCTGTTTTTT. Amino acids: CASSVTSFGELFF.

This clonotype was seen a handful of times. The rearrangement joins TRBV7-2 to TRBJ2-5, with D hard to call. The length of the CDR3 is 14 residues. The germline CDR1 and CDR2 sequences are SGHTA and FQGNSA. V shed 3 bases and J shed 5 bases, with 13 bases lying between them. The CDR3 DNA is TGTGCCAGCAGCTTTAATTTAGCTGGCGAGACCCAGTACTTC. Its translation is CASSFNLAGETQYF.

This clonotype was seen only a few times. The chain links TRBV20-1 to TRBJ2-7; tentative D call: TRBD2 (6 bases). The germline V gene encodes CDR1 DFQATT and CDR2 SNEGSKA (reference sequence). The V end lost 4 bases, the J end lost 3 bases, and 10 bases lay between the germline ends. This CDR3 contains 12 residues. The CDR3 DNA follows: TGCAGTGCTACCATGGGAGGCTACGAGCAGTACTTC. It is translated as CSATMGGYEQYF.

The rearrangement joins TRBV29-1 to TRBJ1-2, with 8 bases matching TRBD1. Per the germline V gene, CDR1 is SQVTM and CDR2 is ANQGSEA. This CDR3 has 17 residues. V lost 4 bases, J lost 0 bases, and 13 bases stayed unmatched. In DNA form, the CDR3 reads TGCAGCGTTGCCCCTCTAGGACAGGGCTCGGCTAACTATGGCTACACCTTC. Translation: CSVAPLGQGSANYGYTF. The complete variable domain, with remaining parts taken from reference TRBV29-1 and TRBJ1-2, reads SAVISQKPSRDICQRGTSLTIQCQVDSQVTMMFWYRQQPGQSLTLIATANQGSEATYESGFVIDKFPISRPNLTFSTLTVSNMSPEDSSIYLCSVAPLGQGSANYGYTFGSGTRLTVV.

This clonotype has more than one count but fewer than ten. The CDR3 DNA reads as TGTGCCAGCAAATCGCTAGGCTCTGGAAACACCATATATTTT. Amino acid sequence: CASKSLGSGNTIYF. V usage is TRBV2 and J usage is TRBJ1-3; D call uncertain. Between the trimmed V and J ends, which lost 7 bases and 0 bases, there was a span of 10 bases. This CDR3 is 14 amino acids long. Germline lookup yields CDR1 SNHLY and CDR2 FYNNEI. Full variable domain (missing parts from reference TRBV2 and TRBJ1-3): EPEVTQTPSHQVTQMGQEVILRCVPISNHLYFYWYRQILGQKVEFLVSFYNNEISEKSEIFDDQFSVERPDGSNFTLKIRSTKLEDSAMYFCASKSLGSGNTIYFGEGSWLTVV.

The CDR3 reads CSANDLAGMEETQYF. In DNA, the CDR3 is TGCAGTGCCAACGATCTAGCGGGAATGGAAGAGACCCAGTACTTC. The V and J genes are TRBV20-1 and TRBJ2-5; 9 nucleotides agree with TRBD2. J was trimmed by 3 bases and V by 6 bases; bases with no gene match: 11. Germline CDR1 is DFQATT and CDR2 is SNEGSKA (reference sequence). The CDR3 has 15 residues.

This clonotype was seen a single time. The chain recombines TRBV14 with TRBJ2-5; D call uncertain. The V gene lost 4 bases and the J gene lost 3 bases, with 9 bases spanning the gap. Germline V gene data show CDR1 as SGHDN and CDR2 as FVKESK. The CDR3 totals 13 residues. CDR3 sequence reads: CASSRAWEETQYF. As DNA, the CDR3 is TGTGCCAGCAGCCGTGCGTGGGAAGAGACCCAGTACTTC.